The present entry profiles one T cell receptor beta chain with its context. V lost 2 bases and J 5 bases, leaving 6 bases between the germline ends. The CDR3 runs to 13 residues. Germline CDR1 KGHSH, CDR2 LQKENI. Sequencing was performed with immunoSEQ multiplex PCR; in TCRdb, only in-frame clones are kept and a portion is missing. Of tens of thousands of clones detected, less than 85% appear once; the ten largest clones hold 8.5%. These data are taken from a study of glioma-infiltrating T cells after dendritic cell vaccination. Study overall: Glioblastoma patients came from Phase I and II dendritic cell vaccination trials.

Time point here: after dendritic cell vaccination, including at tumor progression/relapse. Only patients with spare fresh-frozen tumor and over two years of follow-up were included. PBMC sampling occurred before vaccination, two weeks after the third dose, and at progression. The sequence derives from a human donor with glioblastoma. The sequences come from blood, collected after dendritic cell vaccination. This chain uses TRBV18 with TRBJ2-2, with D possibly TRBD1 on 6 matching bases. CDR3 nucleotides: TGTGCCAGCTCACCAGGACAGACCGGGGAGCTGTTTTTT. Encoded protein: CASSPGQTGELFF.